The 10 T cell receptor beta chains in this list originate from one sample, sequenced in a study of shared clonotypes between healthy human individuals. Data came from immunoSEQ multiplex PCR; TCRdb stores just in-frame clones and leaves some out. In the table there are 950,000 to 1,300,000 clones, about 70% of which are singletons. The specimen sequenced was memory CD4+ T cells sorted from blood. Subset: CD45RA-negative fraction. These receptors came from a man aged 18 to 29 in good health.

This chain joins TRBV7-2 and TRBJ2-3; D is unresolved. The CDR3 covers 17 residues. The V gene lost 4 bases and the J gene lost 8 bases, with 25 bases spanning the gap. Per germline, CDR1 SGHTA and CDR2 FQGNSA. DNA for the CDR3: TGTGCCAGCAGCTCCGGACCGCCGAGTGGGTCAGGTCGTACGCAGTATTTT. Its protein product is CASSSGPPSGSGRTQYF.

This clone showed up many times. J is TRBJ2-2 and V is TRBV19; D unclear. The CDR3 contains 14 residues. Trimming removed 1 base at V and 3 bases at J, with 6 bases between. The V gene's germline CDR1 is LNHDA and CDR2 SQIVND (reference sequence). As DNA, the CDR3 is TGTGCCAGTAGTATAGTAGGTTACACCGGGGAGCTGTTTTTT. Its translation: CASSIVGYTGELFF.

V is TRBV11-3 and J is TRBJ1-4, with D uncertain. The V end lost 4 bases, the J end lost 12 bases, and 21 bases lay between the germline ends. The CDR3 sequence is 15 residues long. Germline V gives CDR1 SGHNT, CDR2 YENEEA. The CDR3: CASSSPVFEIEELFF. The CDR3 bases are TGTGCCAGCAGCTCCCCGGTCTTTGAAATCGAAGAACTGTTTTTT.

In DNA, the CDR3 is TGTGCCAGCAGCTTAGATGGGCGAAGCAATCAGCCCCAGCATTTT. It translates to CASSLDGRSNQPQHF. V gene TRBV7-2 combines with J gene TRBJ1-5; no firm D call. From germline, CDR1 is SGHTA and CDR2 FQGNSA. V lost 1 base and J 1 base, leaving 8 bases between the germline ends. CDR3 length equals 15 residues.

This clone was detected only a few times. The chain links TRBV7-2 to TRBJ2-5; D possibly corresponds to TRBD2 (6 bases). In germline, CDR1 is SGHTA, CDR2 FQGNSA. V was trimmed by 5 bases and J by 5 bases, leaving 12 bases between them. This CDR3 comprises 13 residues. CDR3 sequence: CASSNGGRETQYF. CDR3 nucleotides: TGTGCCAGCAGCAATGGAGGGAGGGAGACCCAGTACTTC. Complete variable domain (other parts from reference TRBV7-2 and TRBJ2-5): GAGVSQSPSNKVTEKGKDVELRCDPISGHTALYWYRQSLGQGLEFLIYFQGNSAPDKSGLPSDRFSAERTGGSVSTLTIQRTQQEDSAVYLCASSNGGRETQYFGPGTRLLVL.

This clone appeared a few times. J is TRBJ2-5 and V is TRBV5-1, with D maybe TRBD1 (6 bases). Germline CDR1 reads SGHRS; CDR2 reads YFSETQ. Trimming left V 4 bases short and J 6 bases short, with 16 bases between. This CDR3 has 14 residues. The CDR3 loop is CASSETSGVKTQYF. CDR3 bases: TGCGCCAGCAGCGAGACCTCAGGGGTAAAGACCCAGTACTTC.

The CDR3 here is CASSYEGMGEKLFF. The CDR3 nucleotides are TGTGCCAGCAGTTACGAGGGGATGGGGGAAAAACTGTTTTTT. This chain uses TRBV6-5 with TRBJ1-4; weak D call: TRBD1 (5 bases). The CDR3 length is 14 residues. The V end was cut by 2 bases, the J end by 8 bases, with 12 bases between. Germline lookup yields CDR1 MNHEY and CDR2 SVGAGI.

This clone has more than one count but fewer than ten. The CDR3 DNA follows: TGTGCCAGCAGTCCCGGCCCCGGGGGAGGGAGGGGAGGCTACACCTTC. Translation gives CASSPGPGGGRGGYTF. The chain recombines TRBV27 with TRBJ1-2, with a possible D match to TRBD1 (5 bases). In germline, CDR1 is MNHEY, CDR2 SMNVEV (reference sequence). CDR3 size: 16 residues. V was pared by 5 bases and J by 8 bases, with 24 bases between.

V gene TRBV5-4 combines with J gene TRBJ1-2; 8 bases match TRBD1. This CDR3 contains 14 residues. CDR1 is SGHNT and CDR2 is YYREEE in the germline V gene (reference sequence). With V trimmed by 4 bases and J by 7 bases, 9 bases remained unmatched. CDR3 loop: CASSPDRVDIGYTF. The CDR3 DNA follows: TGTGCCAGCAGCCCGGACAGGGTTGATATTGGCTACACCTTC. The complete variable domain, with remaining parts taken from reference TRBV5-4 and TRBJ1-2, reads ETGVTQSPTHLIKTRGQQVTLRCSSQSGHNTVSWYQQALGQGPQFIFQYYREEENGRGNFPPRFSGLQFPNYSSELNVNALELDDSALYLCASSPDRVDIGYTFGSGTRLTVV.

V gene TRBV7-2 combines with J gene TRBJ2-5, with TRBD1 identical over 7 bases. This CDR3 has 15 residues. Germline V CDR1 and CDR2: SGHTA, FQGNSA. V gave up 5 bases and J gave up 2 bases; unmatched junction bases: 8. The CDR3 DNA reads as TGTGCCAGCAGCCAATCCAGGGGGTTACAAGAGACCCAGTACTTC. It encodes CASSQSRGLQETQYF.